These T cell receptor beta chains were read from a single sample in a study of persistence of HIV-infected CD4 T cells. The method was immunoSEQ multiplex PCR; TCRdb's version includes in-frame clones alone and lacks a portion of them. Here the sample spans approximately 46,000 clones, 70% to 90% being singletons. Their antigens are not known. Sample: CD4+ T cells sorted from PBMCs after roughly 17-hour stimulation, taken from a patient who received antiretroviral therapy. Receptor source: an adult woman with HIV who was CMV-seropositive. The CDR3 runs from the conserved cysteine through the conserved F or W. The order of the fields is clone size, V gene, CDR3 protein. The size of a clone is reported for some rows only, either as once, few or many, or as a class for expanded clones.

clone size: once; V gene: TRBV2; CDR3 protein: CASSKRTDSINYEQYF
clone size: few; V gene: TRBV2; CDR3 protein: CASWRGLPAEAFF
clone size: NA; V gene: TRBV6-1; CDR3 protein: CASSDLAGGIRDEQFF
clone size: NA; V gene: TRBV9; CDR3 protein: CASSVPGNIQYF
clone size: once; V gene: TRBV5-6; CDR3 protein: CASSFVGNTEAFF
clone size: NA; V gene: TRBV19; CDR3 protein: CASRDDGVSTDTQYF
clone size: NA; V gene: TRBV7-3; CDR3 protein: CASSSSSRNTEAFF
clone size: NA; V gene: TRBV11-3; CDR3 protein: CASSLARWDEQFF
clone size: NA; V gene: TRBV7-2; CDR3 protein: CASSYRQDNYGYTF
clone size: NA; V gene: TRBV5-1; CDR3 protein: CASSLGRVNEKLFF
clone size: NA; V gene: TRBV6-5; CDR3 protein: CASSRGGIRSYEQYF
clone size: NA; V gene: TRBV28; CDR3 protein: CASSFTQGYNMNTEAFF
clone size: once; V gene: TRBV24-1; CDR3 protein: CATSDLGGSSYNEQFF